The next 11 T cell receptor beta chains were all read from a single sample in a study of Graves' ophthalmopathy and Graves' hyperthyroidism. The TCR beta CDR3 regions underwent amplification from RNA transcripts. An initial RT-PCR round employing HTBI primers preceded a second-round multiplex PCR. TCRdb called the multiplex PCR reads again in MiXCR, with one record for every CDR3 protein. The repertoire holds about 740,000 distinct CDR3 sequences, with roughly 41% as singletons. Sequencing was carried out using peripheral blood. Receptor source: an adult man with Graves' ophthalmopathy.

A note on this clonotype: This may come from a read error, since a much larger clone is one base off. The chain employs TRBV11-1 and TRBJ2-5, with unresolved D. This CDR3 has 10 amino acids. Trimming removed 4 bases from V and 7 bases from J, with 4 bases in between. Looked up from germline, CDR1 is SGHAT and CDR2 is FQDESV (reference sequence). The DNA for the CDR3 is TGTGCCAGCAGCTCGGGGACCCAGTACTTC. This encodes CASSSGTQYF.

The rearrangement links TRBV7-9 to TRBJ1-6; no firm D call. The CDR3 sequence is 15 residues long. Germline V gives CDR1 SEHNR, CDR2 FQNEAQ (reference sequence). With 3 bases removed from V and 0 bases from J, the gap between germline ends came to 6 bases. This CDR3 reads CASSFLSSYNSPLHF. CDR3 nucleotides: TGTGCCAGCAGCTTTCTAAGCTCCTATAATTCACCCCTCCACTTT. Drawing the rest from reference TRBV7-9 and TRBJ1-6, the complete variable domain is DTGVSQNPRHKITKRGQNVTFRCDPISEHNRLYWYRQTLGQGPEFLTYFQNEAQLEKSRLLSDRFSAERPKGSFSTLEIQRTEQGDSAMYLCASSFLSSYNSPLHFGNGTRLTVT.

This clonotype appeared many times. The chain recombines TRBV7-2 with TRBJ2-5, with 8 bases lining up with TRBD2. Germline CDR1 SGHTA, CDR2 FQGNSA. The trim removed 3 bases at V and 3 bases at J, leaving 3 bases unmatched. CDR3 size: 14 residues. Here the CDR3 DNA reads TGTGCCAGCAGCTTCGATAGCGGGAAAGAGACCCAGTACTTC. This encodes CASSFDSGKETQYF.

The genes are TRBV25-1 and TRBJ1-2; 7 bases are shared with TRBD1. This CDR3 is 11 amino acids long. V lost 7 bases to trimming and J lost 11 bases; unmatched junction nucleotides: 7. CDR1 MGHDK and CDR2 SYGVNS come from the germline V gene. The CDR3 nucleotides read TGTGCCAGCATTGGGACAGAGACGTACACCTTC. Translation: CASIGTETYTF.

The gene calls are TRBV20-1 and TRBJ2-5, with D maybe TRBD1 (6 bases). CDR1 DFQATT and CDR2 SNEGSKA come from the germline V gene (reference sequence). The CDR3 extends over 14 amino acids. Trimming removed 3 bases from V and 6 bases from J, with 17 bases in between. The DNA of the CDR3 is TGCAGTGCTAGGTCAGGACAGCCCGATAAGACCCAGTACTTC. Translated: CSARSGQPDKTQYF.

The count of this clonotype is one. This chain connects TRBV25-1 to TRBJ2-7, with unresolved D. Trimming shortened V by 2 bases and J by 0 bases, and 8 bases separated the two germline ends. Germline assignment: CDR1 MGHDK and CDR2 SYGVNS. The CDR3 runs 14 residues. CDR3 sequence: CASSEKRSSYEQYF. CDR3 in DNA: TGTGCCAGCAGTGAAAAACGGAGCTCCTACGAGCAGTACTTC.

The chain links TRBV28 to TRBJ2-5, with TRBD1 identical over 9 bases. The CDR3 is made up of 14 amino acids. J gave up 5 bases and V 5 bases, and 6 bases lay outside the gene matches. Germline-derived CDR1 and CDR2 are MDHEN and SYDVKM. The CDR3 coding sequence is TGTGCCAGCAGTCCACAGGGGGCTGAGGAGACCCAGTACTTC. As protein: CASSPQGAEETQYF.

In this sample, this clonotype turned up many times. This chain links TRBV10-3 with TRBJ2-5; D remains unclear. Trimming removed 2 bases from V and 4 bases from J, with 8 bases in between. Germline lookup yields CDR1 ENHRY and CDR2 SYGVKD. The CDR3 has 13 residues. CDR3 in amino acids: CAISEGQAETQYF. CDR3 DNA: TGTGCCATCAGTGAGGGTCAGGCAGAGACCCAGTACTTC.

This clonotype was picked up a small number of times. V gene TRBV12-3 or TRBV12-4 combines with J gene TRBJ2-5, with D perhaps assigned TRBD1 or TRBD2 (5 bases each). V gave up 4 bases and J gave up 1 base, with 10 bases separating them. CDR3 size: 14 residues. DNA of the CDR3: TGTGCCAGCAGTTGGGACGGACTCCAAGAGACCCAGTACTTC. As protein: CASSWDGLQETQYF.

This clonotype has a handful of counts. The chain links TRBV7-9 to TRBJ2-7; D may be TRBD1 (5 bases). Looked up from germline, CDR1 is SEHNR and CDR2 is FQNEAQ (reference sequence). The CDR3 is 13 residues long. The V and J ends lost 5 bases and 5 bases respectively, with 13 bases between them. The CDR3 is CASSAPGIDEQYF. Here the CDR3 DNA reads TGTGCCAGCAGCGCCCCAGGGATCGACGAGCAGTACTTC. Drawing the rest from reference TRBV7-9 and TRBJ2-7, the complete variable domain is DTGVSQNPRHKITKRGQNVTFRCDPISEHNRLYWYRQTLGQGPEFLTYFQNEAQLEKSRLLSDRFSAERPKGSFSTLEIQRTEQGDSAMYLCASSAPGIDEQYFGPGTRLTVT.

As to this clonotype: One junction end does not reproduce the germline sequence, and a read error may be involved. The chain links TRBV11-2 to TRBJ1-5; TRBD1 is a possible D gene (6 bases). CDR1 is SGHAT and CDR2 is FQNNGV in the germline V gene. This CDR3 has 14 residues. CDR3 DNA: TGCGCCAGCAGCCAAGATCAGGGGATTCAGCCCCAGCATTTT. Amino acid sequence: CASSQDQGIQPQHF.